The 20 T cell receptor beta chains listed next were all sequenced from one sample in a study of tumor-infiltrating lymphocytes in primary liver carcinoma (dated by TCRdb to 2016 to 2017). Without any cell sorting, total RNA and DNA were extracted together from around 20-30 mg of bulk tissue using the AllPrep DNA/RNA mini kit. The run used an Illumina HiSeq 2500. Starting from about 550 ng total RNA, TCRbeta-specific cDNA was produced by reverse transcription with a constant-region primer and ProtoScript II reverse transcriptase. TCRbeta libraries were built with three nested multiplex PCR rounds, a slightly modified ARM-PCR procedure. Each of the first two PCR rounds ran for 10 cycles and used multiplex TRBV1-TRBV30 forward primers together with a Cbeta reverse primer. TCRdb reprocessed the public reads (quality trimming at Q25 with fastp, clone calling with MiXCR) and kept in-frame beta chains. Entries are consolidated by CDR3 protein sequence, retaining the most common genes and DNA. This sample has approximately 92,000 distinct CDR3 sequences in its table, and approximately 71% of those were observed once. 9% to 10% of the sample comes from the top ten.

Sequenced: liver tumor tissue from sampling region 5. The meaning of the sample's cell subset or site label: tumor region T5, tumor centre. Receptors originate from a woman in her sixties or seventies with primary liver carcinoma and hepatitis B virus infection.

This clonotype has ten or more counts. The gene calls are TRBV28 and TRBJ2-2; D remains ambiguous. The CDR3 sequence is 14 residues long. CDR1 is MDHEN, CDR2 SYDVKM, per germline. V dropped 7 bases and J dropped 0 bases, with 9 bases sitting between them. CDR3 loop: CASTPHTNTGELFF. Here the CDR3 DNA reads TGTGCCAGCACCCCCCACACGAACACCGGGGAGCTGTTTTTT.

Comments on this clonotype: A much larger clone differs by one base, so this may be a read error. V and J are TRBV28 and TRBJ2-5, with unresolved D. From germline, CDR1 is MDHEN and CDR2 SYDVKM. Trimming removed 6 bases from V and 9 bases from J, with 14 bases in between. The length of the CDR3 is 12 residues. The DNA of the CDR3 is TGTGCCAGCAGCATCCCCTCCTCGGCCCAGTACTTC. Its protein is CASSIPSSAQYF.

As concerns this clonotype: A read error may account for a junction end that differs from germline. The chain carries TRBV11-2 and TRBJ1-2, with a weak D call TRBD1 (6 bases). The CDR3 is 15 residues long. The germline gives CDR1 SGHAT, CDR2 FQNNGV. CDR3 sequence reads: CASSFDPGAKYDYTF. As DNA, the CDR3 is TGTGCCAGCAGCTTTGACCCAGGGGCCAAATATGACTACACCTTC.

On this clonotype itself: Germline is not matched at one junction end, which may reflect a read error. J is TRBJ2-3 and V is TRBV6-2 or TRBV6-3; 7 positions agree with TRBD2. The germline CDR1 and CDR2 sequences are MNHEY and SVGEGT. This CDR3 is 19 amino acids long. The CDR3 region has the DNA TGCGCCAGGAGAAATCCTAGCGGTTGGCTTTGGTCTAGCACAGATACGCAGTATTTT. Protein: CARRNPSGWLWSSTDTQYF.

As for this clonotype: In this CDR3 the conserved last residue, phenylalanine or tryptophan, is missing, so a read error is likely. The DNA is omitted, as the CDR3 cannot be located on it reliably, and the CDR3 follows TCRdb's listing. The chain carries TRBV28 and TRBJ1-2. Germline values: CDR1 MDHEN, CDR2 SYDVKM. The CDR3 adds up to 14 amino acids, both ends counted. The CDR3 loop is CASSLLNKNYGCTL.

As for this clonotype: With a much larger clone just one base away, this may be a read error. V is TRBV5-6 and J is TRBJ2-5, with D perhaps TRBD2 (6 bases). Germline loops: CDR1 SGHDT, CDR2 YYEEEE. The CDR3 is 15 residues long. Trimming left V 6 bases short and J 4 bases short, with 19 bases between. The CDR3 coding sequence is TGTGCCAGCATCTTTGAGAGGGGAGGCGGAGAGACCCAGTACTTC. Residues: CASIFERGGGETQYF.

This clonotype was detected only a few times. Since a much larger clone is just one base distant, this may be a read error. The chain couples TRBV6-5 to TRBJ1-4, with a weak D call TRBD1 (6 bases). Germline V CDR1 and CDR2: MNHEY, SVGAGI. The CDR3 has 13 amino acids. The CDR3 DNA sequence: TGTGTCAGCAGATCCGGGACAATTGAAAAACTGTTTTTT. Residues: CVSRSGTIEKLFF.

The chain employs TRBV11-2 and TRBJ2-2; weak D call: TRBD2 (6 bases). The germline V and J ends were trimmed by 4 bases and 16 bases, with 22 bases remaining between them. The CDR3 runs 14 residues. The germline CDR1 and CDR2 sequences are SGHAT and FQNNGV. This CDR3 reads CASSSGPTGGETFF. The CDR3 region has the DNA TGTGCCAGCAGCTCGGGACCTACAGGAGGGGAGACGTTTTTT.

As for this clonotype: An end of the junction does not agree with germline; a read error may underlie this. The chain links TRBV7-9 to TRBJ1-2; maybe TRBD1 (6 bases). Looked up from germline, CDR1 is SEHNR and CDR2 is FQNEAQ (reference sequence). The CDR3 has 14 residues. CDR3 nucleotides: TGTGCCAGCAGCCGCCGGGACATTGGCTATAGCTACACCTTC. Translating it yields CASSRRDIGYSYTF.

The CDR3 DNA reads TGTGCCAGCAGCAGGGGCAGGAGAGCTAACTATGGCTACACCTTC. Amino acid sequence: CASSRGRRANYGYTF. The chain uses TRBV5-5 and TRBJ1-2, with D possibly matching TRBD1 (5 bases). Germline loops: CDR1 SGHKS, CDR2 YYEKEE (reference sequence). The germline V and J ends were trimmed by 4 bases and 0 bases, with 13 bases remaining between them. The CDR3 totals 15 residues.

Notes on this clonotype: Given a much more abundant clone one base away, this may be a read error. V gene TRBV28 combines with J gene TRBJ2-1; no reliable D call. From germline, CDR1 is MDHEN and CDR2 SYDVKM. The CDR3 sequence is 14 residues long. In DNA, the CDR3 is TGTGCCAGCAGTTCCCCTGGGCCCGTCAGTGAGCAGCTCTTC. As protein: CASSSPGPVSEQLF.

The gene calls are TRBV29-1 and TRBJ2-5; D remains unclear. The V and J ends lost 6 bases and 5 bases respectively, with 19 bases between them. CDR3 length equals 14 residues. Germline V CDR1 and CDR2: SQVTM, ANQGSEA. In DNA form, the CDR3 reads TGCAGCGTACCATCCGTGACTGGGTGGGAGACCCAGTACTTC. Its translation is CSVPSVTGWETQYF. Full variable domain (rest looked up from reference TRBV29-1 and TRBJ2-5): SAVISQKPSRDICQRGTSLTIQCQVDSQVTMMFWYRQQPGQSLTLIATANQGSEATYESGFVIDKFPISRPNLTFSTLTVSNMSPEDSSIYLCSVPSVTGWETQYFGPGTRLLVL.

For this clonotype: Germline and junction disagree at one end, which may indicate a read error. The chain joins TRBV5-6 to TRBJ2-1, with TRBD1 matching 7 bases. The germline gives CDR1 SGHDT, CDR2 YYEEEE. The CDR3 extends over 15 amino acids. This CDR3 is CASSQDRIPYKEQFF. The CDR3 DNA sequence: TGTGCCAGCAGCCAGGACAGGATCCCCTACAAAGAGCAGTTCTTC.

For this clonotype: At one of its ends the junction is not consistent with the germline gene, which may arise from a read error. The chain employs TRBV6-5 and TRBJ2-7; TRBD2 matches 11 bases. This CDR3 contains 21 residues. Germline V gene data show CDR1 as MNHEY and CDR2 as SVGAGI. As DNA, the CDR3 is TGTGCCAACAGTCCGGACAGGCCTCCCGTGACTAGCGGGAAATACTCCTACGAGCAGTACTTC. This sequence encodes CANSPDRPPVTSGKYSYEQYF.

Concerning this clonotype itself: The junction departs from the called germline gene at one end, perhaps through a read error. The chain recombines TRBV11-2 with TRBJ2-7, with 7 bases fitting TRBD1. The CDR3 length is 13 residues. Germline V CDR1 and CDR2: SGHAT, FQNNGV. The CDR3 coding sequence is TGTGCCAACAGCTTAGAGGGTGCAGGGGGGCAGTACTTC. Amino acids: CANSLEGAGGQYF.

This clonotype has a handful of counts. The CDR3 DNA sequence: TGCGCCAGTGGCCCAGGACAGGGGAGTGGCTACACCTTC. Amino acids: CASGPGQGSGYTF. The chain has TRBV5-1 and TRBJ1-2; 9 nucleotides match TRBD1. With V trimmed by 8 bases and J by 7 bases, 9 bases remained unmatched. The CDR3 runs 13 residues. Germline V gives CDR1 SGHRS, CDR2 YFSETQ.

On this clonotype itself: Since a much larger clone is just one base distant, this may be a read error. The V and J genes are TRBV5-4 and TRBJ2-5; TRBD2 aligns across 12 bases. In germline, CDR1 is SGHNT, CDR2 YYREEE (reference sequence). The CDR3 runs 14 residues. Germline trimming cut 9 bases from V and 0 bases from J; bases unmatched to any gene: 3. CDR3 sequence: CANGLAGNQETQYF. The CDR3 DNA follows: TGTGCCAACGGACTAGCGGGGAACCAAGAGACCCAGTACTTC.

This clonotype was recorded at least ten times. V usage is TRBV29-1 and J usage is TRBJ2-1, with D tentatively TRBD2 (5 bases). The CDR3 runs 11 residues. CDR1 is SQVTM and CDR2 is ANQGSEA in the germline V gene. Trimming shortened V by 6 bases and J by 10 bases, and 13 bases separated the two germline ends. The chain's CDR3 is CSVTSDYEQFF. CDR3 sequence (DNA): TGCAGCGTAACGTCCGACTACGAGCAGTTCTTC.

Comment on this clonotype: The junction departs from the called germline gene at one end, perhaps through a read error. The rearrangement joins TRBV11-2 to TRBJ2-7; TRBD1 agrees at 11 bases. The CDR3 loop spans 17 amino acids. Per the germline V gene, CDR1 is SGHAT and CDR2 is FQNNGV. The CDR3 sequence is CASSWNPGQGGRYEQYF. In DNA, the CDR3 is TGTGCCAGTAGCTGGAACCCGGGACAGGGGGGCCGTTACGAGCAGTACTTC.

For this clonotype: At one end, the junction sequence differs from germline, possibly due to a read error. The genes are TRBV6-1 and TRBJ1-2; unclear D gene. In germline, CDR1 is MNHNS, CDR2 SASEGT. The CDR3 runs to 13 residues. CDR3 sequence reads: CASREAASYGYTF. In DNA, the CDR3 is TGTGCCAGCAGGGAAGCAGCCTCCTATGGCTACACTTTC.